This T cell receptor (beta chain) was obtained from a study of Ad26.COV2.S vaccination and SARS-CoV-2 variants. Study details: The vaccine Ad26.COV2.S was put into the muscle once, or twice with 56 days between.

Assay: immunoSEQ multiplex PCR; the TCRdb copy retains only in-frame clones and omits some. The sample includes around 400,000 clones, around 89% of them seen just once. Treatment of the sample: around 19 received Ad26.COV2.S at low or high dose, single or two shots; about 5 received placebo; per-sample allocation not given. Sampling was performed 63 days after the first vaccine or placebo injection. The CDR3 loop spans 15 amino acids. Germline lookup yields CDR1 KGHSH and CDR2 LQKENI. Trimming removed 0 bases at V and 7 bases at J, with 13 bases between. The chain carries TRBV18 and TRBJ2-1; D gene unclear. Sequenced here: peripheral blood, sampled in a trial of Ad26.COV2.S vaccine versus placebo. This receptor was obtained from a person aged 18-60 years who received the Ad26.COV2.S COVID-19 vaccine or a placebo. The CDR3 DNA follows: TGTGCCAGCTCACCACCTAGCCGTCAGGAGAATGAGCAGTTCTTC. It codes for CASSPPSRQENEQFF. The full variable domain, its missing parts supplied by reference TRBV18 and TRBJ2-1, is NAGVMQNPRHLVRRRGQEARLRCSPMKGHSHVYWYRQLPEEGLKFMVYLQKENIIDESGMPKERFSAEFPKEGPSILRIQQVVRGDSAAYFCASSPPSRQENEQFFGPGTRLTVL.